The T cell receptor beta chain described here comes from a study of T cells in Graves' hyperthyroidism and ophthalmopathy. Researchers amplified the TCR beta CDR3 regions from RNA transcripts. HTBI primers drove first-round RT-PCR of the TCR CDR3. TCRdb used MiXCR to reprocess the multiplex PCR reads, holding one entry per CDR3 protein. The data show 490,000 or so distinct CDR3 sequences, 40% to 50% seen once. The germline V and J ends were trimmed by 5 bases and 2 bases, with 9 bases remaining between them. The germline gives CDR1 MDHEN, CDR2 SYDVKM. The CDR3 has 13 residues. Clinical symptoms, serum thyroxine, TRAb, thyroid ultrasound and orbital computed tomography established diagnosis.

This TCR derives from an adult woman with Graves' disease, either hyperthyroidism or ophthalmopathy (not recorded which). The sample taken for sequencing was peripheral blood or thyroid tissue (not recorded which). V usage is TRBV28 and J usage is TRBJ1-2; D call uncertain. The CDR3 reads CASSVDGNYGYTF. CDR3 nucleotides: TGTGCCAGCAGTGTGGACGGCAACTATGGCTACACCTTC.